A single T cell receptor beta chain is shown here with its context. Its specificity is not known. Repertoires were generated with immunoSEQ multiplex PCR, while TCRdb's copy carries only in-frame clones and drops some. The sample gives approximately 92,000 clones, approximately 91% of which show up once; around a fifth is in the top ten. This entry belongs to a study of T cell responses to AZD1222 COVID-19 vaccine. Study-level findings and limits: Clonal diversity was possibly underestimated; the donors were predominantly white British and more often female. At baseline, just 5 or 6 AZD1222 recipients tested seropositive.

Germline loops: CDR1 SGHVS, CDR2 FNYEAQ. The CDR3 has 16 amino acids. V lost 1 base and J 5 bases, leaving 17 bases between the germline ends. The receptor comes from an adult in good health. Sample: peripheral blood, taken on day 0 of AZD1222 vaccination. The chain uses TRBV7-6 and TRBJ1-1; D ambiguous. CDR3: CASSLGVGRTPTEAFF. CDR3 DNA: TGTGCCAGCAGCTTAGGTGTCGGGCGAACGCCAACTGAAGCTTTCTTT. Full variable domain (remainder filled in from reference TRBV7-6 and TRBJ1-1): GAGVSQSPRYKVTKRGQDVALRCDPISGHVSLYWYRQALGQGPEFLTYFNYEAQQDKSGLPNDRFSAERPEGSISTLTIQRTEQRDSAMYRCASSLGVGRTPTEAFFGQGTRLTVV.